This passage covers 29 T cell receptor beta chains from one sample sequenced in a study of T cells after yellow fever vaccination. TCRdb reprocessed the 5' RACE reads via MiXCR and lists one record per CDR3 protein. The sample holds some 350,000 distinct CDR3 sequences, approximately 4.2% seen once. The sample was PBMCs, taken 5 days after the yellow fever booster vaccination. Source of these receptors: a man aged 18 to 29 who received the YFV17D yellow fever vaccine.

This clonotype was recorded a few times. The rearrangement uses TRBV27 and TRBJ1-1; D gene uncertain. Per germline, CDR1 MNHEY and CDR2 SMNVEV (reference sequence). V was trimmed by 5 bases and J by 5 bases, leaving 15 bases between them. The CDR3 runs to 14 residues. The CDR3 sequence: CASSDRHVETEAFF. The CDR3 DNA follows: TGTGCCAGCAGTGATAGGCATGTGGAAACTGAAGCTTTCTTT.

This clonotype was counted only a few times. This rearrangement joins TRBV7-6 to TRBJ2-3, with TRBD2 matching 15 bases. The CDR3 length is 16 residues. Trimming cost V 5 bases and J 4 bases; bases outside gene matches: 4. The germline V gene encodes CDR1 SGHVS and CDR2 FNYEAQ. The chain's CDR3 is CASSIGLAGGPDTQYF. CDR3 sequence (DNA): TGTGCCAGCAGCATAGGACTAGCGGGGGGGCCAGATACGCAGTATTTT.

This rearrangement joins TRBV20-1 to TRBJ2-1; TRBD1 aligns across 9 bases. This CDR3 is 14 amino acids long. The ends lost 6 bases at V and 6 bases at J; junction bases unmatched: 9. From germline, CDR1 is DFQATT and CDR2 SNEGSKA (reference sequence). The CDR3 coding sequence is TGCAGTGCAATGGGACAGGGTGGATTCAATGAGCAGTTCTTC. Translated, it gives CSAMGQGGFNEQFF.

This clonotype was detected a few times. In DNA, the CDR3 is TGCGCCAGCAGCTTGGTCGGGGAGCGCAATGAGCAGTTCTTC. Protein: CASSLVGERNEQFF. The chain combines TRBV5-1 with TRBJ2-1; D is perhaps TRBD2 (5 bases). The CDR3 contains 14 residues. V lost 0 bases and J 6 bases, leaving 10 bases between the germline ends. Germline CDR1 reads SGHRS; CDR2 reads YFSETQ.

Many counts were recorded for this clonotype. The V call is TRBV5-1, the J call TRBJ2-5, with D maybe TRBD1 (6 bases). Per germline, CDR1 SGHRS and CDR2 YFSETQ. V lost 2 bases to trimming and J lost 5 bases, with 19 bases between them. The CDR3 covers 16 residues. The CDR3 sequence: CASSFNRALRRETQYF. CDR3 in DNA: TGCGCCAGCAGCTTCAACAGGGCCTTACGTAGGGAGACCCAGTACTTC.

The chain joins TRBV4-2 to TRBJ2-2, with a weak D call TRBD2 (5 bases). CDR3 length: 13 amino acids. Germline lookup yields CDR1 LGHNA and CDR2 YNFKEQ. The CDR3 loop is CGVRVDSTGELFF. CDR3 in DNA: TGTGGGGTGAGGGTAGATAGCACCGGGGAGCTGTTTTTT.

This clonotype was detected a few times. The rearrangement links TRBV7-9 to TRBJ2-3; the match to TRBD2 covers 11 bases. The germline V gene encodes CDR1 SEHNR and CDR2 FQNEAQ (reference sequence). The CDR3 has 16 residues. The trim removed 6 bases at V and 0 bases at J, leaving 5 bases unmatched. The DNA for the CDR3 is TGTGCCAGCAGAGATCGACTAGCGGGGAGCACAGATACGCAGTATTTT. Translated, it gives CASRDRLAGSTDTQYF.

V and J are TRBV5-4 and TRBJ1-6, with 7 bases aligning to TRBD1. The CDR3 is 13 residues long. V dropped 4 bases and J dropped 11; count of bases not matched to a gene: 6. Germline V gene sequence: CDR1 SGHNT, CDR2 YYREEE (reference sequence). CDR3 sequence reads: CASSDRVMAPLHF. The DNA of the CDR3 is TGTGCCAGCAGCGACAGGGTGATGGCACCCCTCCACTTT.

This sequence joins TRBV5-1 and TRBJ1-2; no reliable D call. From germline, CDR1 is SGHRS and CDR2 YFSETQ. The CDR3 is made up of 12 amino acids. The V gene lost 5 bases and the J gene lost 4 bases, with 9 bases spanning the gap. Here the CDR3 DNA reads TGCGCCAGCAGAACGGACCTCTATGGCTACACCTTC. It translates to CASRTDLYGYTF.

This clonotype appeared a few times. The CDR3 reads CASTLSSGGSGYTF. DNA of the CDR3: TGTGCCAGCACCTTATCGTCGGGTGGGAGTGGCTACACCTTC. V and J are TRBV12-3 or TRBV12-4 and TRBJ1-2; no clear D gene. V was pared by 7 bases and J by 7 bases, with 19 bases between. The CDR3 covers 14 residues.

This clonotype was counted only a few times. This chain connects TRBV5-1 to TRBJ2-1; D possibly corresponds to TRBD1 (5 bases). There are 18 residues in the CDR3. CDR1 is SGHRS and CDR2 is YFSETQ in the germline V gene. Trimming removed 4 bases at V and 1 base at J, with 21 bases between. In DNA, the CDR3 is TGCGCCAGCAGCCAGAATTTGGGTCAGGGCTTATCCTACAATGAGCAGTTCTTC. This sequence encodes CASSQNLGQGLSYNEQFF.

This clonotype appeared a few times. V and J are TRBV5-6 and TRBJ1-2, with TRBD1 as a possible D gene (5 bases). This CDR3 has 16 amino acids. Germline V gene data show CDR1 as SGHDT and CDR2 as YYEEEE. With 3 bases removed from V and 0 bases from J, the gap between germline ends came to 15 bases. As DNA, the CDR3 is TGTGCCAGCAGCTGGTGGACAAAAGGAGCTAACTATGGCTACACCTTC. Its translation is CASSWWTKGANYGYTF.

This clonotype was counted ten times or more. The CDR3: CASSSEGGSNTIYF. The CDR3 nucleotides read TGTGCCAGCAGCTCGGAGGGGGGGAGTAACACCATATATTTT. V usage is TRBV5-4 and J usage is TRBJ1-3, with a possible D match to TRBD1 (6 bases). V lost 3 bases to trimming and J lost 7 bases, with 14 bases between them. The CDR3 extends over 14 amino acids. Germline V lookup: CDR1 SGHNT, CDR2 YYREEE (reference sequence).

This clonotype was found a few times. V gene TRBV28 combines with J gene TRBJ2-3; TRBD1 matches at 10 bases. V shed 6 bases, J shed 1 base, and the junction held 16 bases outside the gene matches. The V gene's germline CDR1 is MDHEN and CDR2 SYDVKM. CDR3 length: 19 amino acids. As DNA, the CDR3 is TGTGCCAGCAGCCGAACGCCGGGACAGGGGTTTCGAGGCACAGATACGCAGTATTTT. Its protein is CASSRTPGQGFRGTDTQYF.

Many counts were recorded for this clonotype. This CDR3 is CAAKSLAGALNEQFF. CDR3 bases: TGTGCCGCTAAGTCGCTAGCGGGGGCGCTCAATGAGCAGTTCTTC. This chain joins TRBV10-3 and TRBJ2-1; 10 nucleotides line up with TRBD2. The CDR3 has 15 amino acids. After removal of 11 bases from V and 6 bases from J, the junction contained 13 bases not matched to a gene. The germline CDR1 and CDR2 sequences are ENHRY and SYGVKD.

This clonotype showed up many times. The CDR3 region is CASSKPTGGNLADTQYF. The CDR3 DNA sequence: TGTGCCAGCAGTAAGCCGACAGGGGGCAATCTCGCAGATACGCAGTATTTT. The J gene is TRBJ2-3, the V gene TRBV27, with 10 bases aligning to TRBD1. Germline V gene lookup returns CDR1 MNHEY and CDR2 SMNVEV (reference sequence). The CDR3 loop spans 17 amino acids. V gave up 5 bases and J gave up 4 bases; unmatched junction bases: 12.

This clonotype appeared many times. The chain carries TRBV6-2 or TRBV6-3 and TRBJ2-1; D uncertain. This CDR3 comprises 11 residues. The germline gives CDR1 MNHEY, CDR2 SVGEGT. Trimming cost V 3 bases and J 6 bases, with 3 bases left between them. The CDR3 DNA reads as TGTGCCAGCAGTTATTCCAATGAGCAGTTCTTC. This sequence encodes CASSYSNEQFF.

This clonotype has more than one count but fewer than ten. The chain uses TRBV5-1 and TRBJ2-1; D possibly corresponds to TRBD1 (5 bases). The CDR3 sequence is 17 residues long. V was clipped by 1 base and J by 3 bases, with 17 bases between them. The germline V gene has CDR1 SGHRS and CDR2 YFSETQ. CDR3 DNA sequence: TGCGCCAGCAGCTTGTCGACCCAGGGAAGGGGCTACAATGAGCAGTTCTTC. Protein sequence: CASSLSTQGRGYNEQFF.

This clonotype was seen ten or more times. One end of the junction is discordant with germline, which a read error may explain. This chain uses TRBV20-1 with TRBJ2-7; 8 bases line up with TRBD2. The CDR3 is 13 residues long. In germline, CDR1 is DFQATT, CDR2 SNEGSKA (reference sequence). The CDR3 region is CSASRGGWSEQYF. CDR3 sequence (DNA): TGCAGCGCTAGCCGCGGGGGGTGGAGCGAGCAGTACTTC.

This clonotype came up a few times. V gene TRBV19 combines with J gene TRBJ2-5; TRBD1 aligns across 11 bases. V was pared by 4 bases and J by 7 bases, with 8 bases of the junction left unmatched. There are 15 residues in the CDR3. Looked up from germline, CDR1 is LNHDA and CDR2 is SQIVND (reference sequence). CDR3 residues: CASSTTGTGGTTQYF. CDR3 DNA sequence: TGTGCCAGTAGTACAACCGGGACAGGGGGAACGACCCAGTACTTC. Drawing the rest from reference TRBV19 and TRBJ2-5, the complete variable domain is DGGITQSPKYLFRKEGQNVTLSCEQNLNHDAMYWYRQDPGQGLRLIYYSQIVNDFQKGDIAEGYSVSREKKESFPLTVTSAQKNPTAFYLCASSTTGTGGTTQYFGPGTRLLVL.

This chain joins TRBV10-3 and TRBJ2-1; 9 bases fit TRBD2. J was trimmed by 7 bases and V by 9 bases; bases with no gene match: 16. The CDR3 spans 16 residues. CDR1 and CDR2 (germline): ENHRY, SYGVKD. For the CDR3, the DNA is TGTGCCATTACGCAGGGGCTAGCGGGGCCTCGGAATGAGCAGTTCTTC. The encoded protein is CAITQGLAGPRNEQFF.

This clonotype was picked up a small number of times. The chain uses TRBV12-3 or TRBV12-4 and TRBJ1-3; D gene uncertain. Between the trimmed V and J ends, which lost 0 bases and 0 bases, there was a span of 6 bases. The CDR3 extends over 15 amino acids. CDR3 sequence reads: CASSLASFSGNTIYF. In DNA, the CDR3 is TGTGCCAGCAGTTTAGCCAGCTTCTCTGGAAACACCATATATTTT.

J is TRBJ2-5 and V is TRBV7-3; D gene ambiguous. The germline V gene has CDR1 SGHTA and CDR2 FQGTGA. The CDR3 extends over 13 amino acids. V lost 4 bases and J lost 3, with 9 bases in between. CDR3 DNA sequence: TGTGCCAGCAGCTCACGGCGCGAAGAGACCCAGTACTTC. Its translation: CASSSRREETQYF.

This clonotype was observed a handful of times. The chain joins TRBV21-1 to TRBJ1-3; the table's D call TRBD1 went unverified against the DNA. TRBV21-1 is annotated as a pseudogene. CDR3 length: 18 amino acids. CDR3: CASSKEKDRGTSGNTIYF. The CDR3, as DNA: TGTGCCAGCAGCAAAGAGAAGGACAGGGGAACCTCTGGAAACACCATATATTTT.

The CDR3 loop reads CASSLAPSVYEQFF. The CDR3 DNA sequence: TGCGCCAGCAGCTTGGCCCCTAGCGTGTATGAGCAGTTCTTC. This sequence joins TRBV5-1 and TRBJ2-1, with D tentatively TRBD2 (6 bases). V shed 0 bases and J shed 8 bases, with 12 bases lying between them. The CDR3 runs 14 residues. Germline V gives CDR1 SGHRS, CDR2 YFSETQ.

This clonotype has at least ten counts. The CDR3, as DNA: TGCAGCGTTGGGGATACATCCTACGAGCAGTACTTC. Encoded protein: CSVGDTSYEQYF. The chain is built from TRBV29-1 and TRBJ2-7; D remains unclear. This CDR3 contains 12 residues. CDR1 and CDR2 from the germline V gene are SQVTM and ANQGSEA. The V end lost 4 bases, the J end lost 1 base, and 8 bases lay between the germline ends.

The CDR3 DNA is TGTGCCAGCAGTTACGGGACAGGGGTCAATGAGCAGTTCTTC. This translates into CASSYGTGVNEQFF. J is TRBJ2-1 and V is TRBV6-5; 10 bases agree with TRBD1. V was clipped by 2 bases and J by 6 bases; unmatched bases: 1. The CDR3 runs 14 residues. Per germline, CDR1 MNHEY and CDR2 SVGAGI.

CDR3 coding DNA: TGTGCCAGCAGCCCGGGTCTCACCGCAGATACGCAGTATTTT. Translated, it gives CASSPGLTADTQYF. The chain recombines TRBV12-3 or TRBV12-4 with TRBJ2-3, with D unclear. The CDR3 covers 14 residues. V lost 6 bases to trimming and J lost 4 bases, with 14 bases between them.

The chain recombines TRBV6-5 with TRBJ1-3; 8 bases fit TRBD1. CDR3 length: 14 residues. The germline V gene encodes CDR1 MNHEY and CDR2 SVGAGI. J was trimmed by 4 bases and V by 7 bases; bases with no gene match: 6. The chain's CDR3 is CASTDRGGGNTIYF. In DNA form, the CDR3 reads TGTGCCAGCACTGACAGGGGTGGCGGAAACACCATATATTTT.